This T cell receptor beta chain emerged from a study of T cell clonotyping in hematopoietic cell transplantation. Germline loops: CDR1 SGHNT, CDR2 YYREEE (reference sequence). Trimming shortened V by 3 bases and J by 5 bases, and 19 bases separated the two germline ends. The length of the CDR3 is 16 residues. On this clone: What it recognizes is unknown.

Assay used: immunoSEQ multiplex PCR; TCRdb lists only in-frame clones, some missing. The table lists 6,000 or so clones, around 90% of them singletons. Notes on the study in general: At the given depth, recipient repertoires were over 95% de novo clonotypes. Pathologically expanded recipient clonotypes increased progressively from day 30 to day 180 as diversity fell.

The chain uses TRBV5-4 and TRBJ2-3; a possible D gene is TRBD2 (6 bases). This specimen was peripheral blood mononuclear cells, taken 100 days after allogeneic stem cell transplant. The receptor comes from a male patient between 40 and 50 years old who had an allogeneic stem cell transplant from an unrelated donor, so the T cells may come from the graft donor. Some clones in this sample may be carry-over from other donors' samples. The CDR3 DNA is TGTGCCAGCAGCTCCGCGGCGGGACCCGTGGGAGATACGCAGTATTTT. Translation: CASSSAAGPVGDTQYF.